One sample yielded the 21 T cell receptor beta chains listed below, sequenced in a study of blood T cell repertoires in COVID-19. Sequencing used immunoSEQ multiplex PCR; TCRdb keeps in-frame clones, though not all of them. This table has approximately 230,000 clones, 88% appearing once. The sample comprised peripheral blood. The origin of the receptors is a man older than 75 with acute or convalescent COVID-19.

This chain joins TRBV9 and TRBJ1-1; D not resolved. V was clipped by 2 bases and J by 1 base, with 9 bases between them. CDR1 and CDR2 from the germline V gene are SGDLS and YYNGEE. The CDR3 consists of 14 residues. In DNA, the CDR3 is TGTGCCAGCAGCGTGACCCCAGGGAACACTGAAGCTTTCTTT. Translation gives CASSVTPGNTEAFF.

The chain employs TRBV19 and TRBJ2-4; D remains unclear. Germline V CDR1 and CDR2: LNHDA, SQIVND (reference sequence). Between the trimmed V and J ends, which lost 5 bases and 0 bases, there was a span of 8 bases. This CDR3 comprises 14 residues. CDR3 protein: CASSQSLAKNIQYF. The CDR3 DNA reads TGTGCCAGTAGTCAGTCTCTAGCCAAAAACATTCAGTACTTC.

This clone is a singleton in its sample. The chain is built from TRBV28 and TRBJ1-2, with 9 bases aligning to TRBD1. V dropped 5 bases and J dropped 2; count of bases not matched to a gene: 6. The CDR3 sequence is 15 residues long. The germline gives CDR1 MDHEN, CDR2 SYDVKM. CDR3 in DNA: TGTGCCAGCAGTCCCCGGGACAGGGTCAACTATGGCTACACCTTC. Its protein is CASSPRDRVNYGYTF.

V usage is TRBV6-5 and J usage is TRBJ1-1, with 7 bases that match TRBD1. The germline CDR1 and CDR2 sequences are MNHEY and SVGAGI. The CDR3 length is 14 residues. The CDR3 protein is CVTGQGGLETEAFF. CDR3 DNA sequence: TGTGTCACCGGCCAGGGGGGATTGGAGACTGAAGCTTTCTTT.

The chain joins TRBV6-5 to TRBJ1-2; a weak D match, TRBD1 (6 bases). Looked up from germline, CDR1 is MNHEY and CDR2 is SVGAGI. The V and J ends lost 0 bases and 5 bases respectively, with 13 bases between them. CDR3 length equals 15 residues. CDR3 bases: TGTGCCAGCAGTTACTCGATAGGGGGGGGATATGGCTACACCTTC. As protein: CASSYSIGGGYGYTF.

The V and J genes are TRBV6-5 and TRBJ2-1; 14 positions agree with TRBD2. Germline V gene sequence: CDR1 MNHEY, CDR2 SVGAGI. Losses at the gene ends were 2 bases for V and 10 bases for J; bases not matched to a gene: 7. The length of the CDR3 is 16 residues. For the CDR3, the DNA is TGTGCCAGCAGTTACAGAGGGACTAGCGGGAGTTGGGAGCAGTTCTTC. Protein: CASSYRGTSGSWEQFF.

V usage is TRBV28 and J usage is TRBJ1-5; D possibly corresponds to TRBD1 (6 bases). The CDR3 is 14 amino acids. Trimming took 7 bases from V and 9 from J, leaving 19 bases between them. Germline V CDR1 and CDR2: MDHEN, SYDVKM. CDR3 region: CASNPGGLGRPQHF. The CDR3 region has the DNA TGTGCCAGCAACCCCGGGGGGCTGGGTCGGCCCCAGCATTTT.

This clone was picked up one time. CDR3 protein: CASSQDPSGRGRSYEQYF. DNA for the CDR3: TGCGCCAGCAGCCAAGACCCTAGCGGGAGAGGGAGATCCTACGAGCAGTACTTC. The rearrangement uses TRBV4-1 and TRBJ2-7, with 10 bases matching TRBD2. Germline trimming cut 0 bases from V and 1 base from J; bases unmatched to any gene: 9. CDR3 length equals 18 residues. Germline CDR1 is MGHRA and CDR2 is YSYEKL.

The V call is TRBV28, the J call TRBJ2-1; 11 bases fit TRBD2. The CDR3 totals 19 residues. CDR1 is MDHEN, CDR2 SYDVKM, per germline. V trimming: 5 bases; J trimming: 8 bases; junction bases outside the gene matches: 20. CDR3 coding DNA: TGTGCCAGCAGTACACGACTTGTCTCAACTAGCGGGAGAATCTATGAGCAGTTCTTC. Protein: CASSTRLVSTSGRIYEQFF.

This chain links TRBV6-5 with TRBJ2-5; D unclear. In germline, CDR1 is MNHEY, CDR2 SVGAGI. Trimming left V 0 bases short and J 4 bases short, with 3 bases between. The CDR3 has 12 residues. CDR3 in amino acids: CASSYSRETQYF. The CDR3 DNA follows: TGTGCCAGCAGTTACTCTCGAGAGACCCAGTACTTC.

The sample holds a few counts of this clone. This chain links TRBV5-1 with TRBJ2-3; 7 nucleotides agree with TRBD2. CDR1 and CDR2 (germline): SGHRS, YFSETQ. Trimming cost V 7 bases and J 2 bases; bases outside gene matches: 13. The CDR3 is made up of 16 amino acids. CDR3 bases: TGCGCCAGCTCGCCCGGGCTAGCGGACGACACAGATACGCAGTATTTT. This encodes CASSPGLADDTDTQYF.

The V call is TRBV4-3, the J call TRBJ1-1, with 8 bases aligning to TRBD1. This CDR3 is 15 amino acids long. CDR1 and CDR2 (germline): LGHNA, YSLEER. Trimming removed 0 bases from V and 4 bases from J; junction bases left unmatched: 4. The CDR3, as DNA: TGCGCCAGCAGCCAAGACCCCAGGGGGCTCACTGAAGCTTTCTTT. The encoded protein is CASSQDPRGLTEAFF.

This rearrangement joins TRBV6-5 to TRBJ2-7, with TRBD1 matching 11 bases. The CDR3 sequence is 15 residues long. J lost 5 bases, V lost 7 bases, and 10 bases had no gene match. Per germline, CDR1 MNHEY and CDR2 SVGAGI. CDR3 in amino acids: CASISPGTGGNEQYF. The CDR3 DNA reads TGTGCCAGCATATCCCCCGGGACAGGGGGGAACGAGCAGTACTTC.

Comment on this clone: Other DNA sequences from this sample encode an identical CDR3 as well. The V call is TRBV6-5, the J call TRBJ1-2; D is undetermined. V was cut by 2 bases and J by 5 bases, with 15 bases left in between. Germline CDR1 is MNHEY and CDR2 is SVGAGI. The CDR3 covers 15 residues. For the CDR3, the DNA is TGTGCCAGCAGTTACGGCGGGCAGGCCAAATATGGCTACACCTTC. This translates into CASSYGGQAKYGYTF.

The rearrangement joins TRBV5-1 to TRBJ2-3; no clear D. CDR3 length equals 16 residues. Trimming took 0 bases from V and 1 from J, leaving 12 bases between them. Germline CDR1 reads SGHRS; CDR2 reads YFSETQ. The CDR3 sequence: CASSLVPRPGTDTQYF. The CDR3 region has the DNA TGCGCCAGCAGCTTGGTACCTCGCCCGGGCACAGATACGCAGTATTTT.

The rearrangement joins TRBV7-2 to TRBJ2-1; D perhaps matches TRBD2 (6 bases). Germline lookup yields CDR1 SGHTA and CDR2 FQGNSA. Trimming took 5 bases from V and 6 from J, leaving 14 bases between them. The CDR3 extends over 14 amino acids. In nucleotides, the CDR3 is TGTGCCAGCAGCCCCGAGGGAGGAATCAATGAGCAGTTCTTC. As protein: CASSPEGGINEQFF.

The chain joins TRBV4-1 to TRBJ2-4, with 7 bases fitting TRBD2. Trimming at V came to 1 base and at J to 7 bases, leaving 4 bases not matched to a gene. The CDR3 is 14 amino acids. Germline lookup yields CDR1 MGHRA and CDR2 YSYEKL. CDR3 coding DNA: TGCGCCAGCAGCCAAGGGGGGGGACCGAACATTCAGTACTTC. Its translation: CASSQGGGPNIQYF.

The chain is built from TRBV5-1 and TRBJ2-1, with a weak D call TRBD2 (5 bases). Germline assignment: CDR1 SGHRS and CDR2 YFSETQ. There are 14 residues in the CDR3. V was shortened by 2 bases and J by 9 bases, with 15 bases between the two germline ends. CDR3 residues: CASSFTTPAGEQFF. For the CDR3, the DNA is TGCGCCAGCAGCTTTACGACTCCGGCGGGTGAGCAGTTCTTC.

The J gene is TRBJ2-7, the V gene TRBV5-1; 9 positions agree with TRBD1. The CDR3 consists of 14 residues. Germline V gene lookup returns CDR1 SGHRS and CDR2 YFSETQ. The ends lost 4 bases at V and 3 bases at J; junction bases unmatched: 5. The CDR3 DNA sequence: TGCGCCAGCAGCCCGGGACAGGGATACTACGAGCAGTACTTC. It yields the protein CASSPGQGYYEQYF.

This clone has just one count. The CDR3 DNA reads as TGTGCCAGCAGTTACCGGGGCAGGGGCGGTTTTCAGCCCCAGCATTTT. It translates to CASSYRGRGGFQPQHF. J is TRBJ1-5 and V is TRBV6-2 or TRBV6-3; D perhaps matches TRBD1 (6 bases). The V end lost 2 bases, the J end lost 6 bases, and 17 bases lay between the germline ends. CDR3 size: 16 residues. Germline V gives CDR1 MNHEY, CDR2 SVGEGT.

This clone has only one observation. This rearrangement joins TRBV9 to TRBJ2-5; 7 bases are a match to TRBD1. This CDR3 has 14 amino acids. Looked up from germline, CDR1 is SGDLS and CDR2 is YYNGEE. V dropped 3 bases and J dropped 1; count of bases not matched to a gene: 3. The CDR3 sequence: CASSAQGTQETQYF. The CDR3 DNA sequence: TGTGCCAGCAGCGCACAGGGGACCCAAGAGACCCAGTACTTC. Complete variable domain (other parts from reference TRBV9 and TRBJ2-5): DSGVTQTPKHLITATGQRVTLRCSPRSGDLSVYWYQQSLDQGLQFLIQYYNGEERAKGNILERFSAQQFPDLHSELNLSSLELGDSALYFCASSAQGTQETQYFGPGTRLLVL.